This TCR beta chain was retrieved from a study of control samples from healthy donors and cancer patients. Libraries were prepared by immunoSEQ multiplex PCR; TCRdb keeps only in-frame clonotypes and omits some of them. The table records roughly 180,000 clones, about 90% of them present only once. Germline loops: CDR1 MNHEY, CDR2 SMNVEV (reference sequence). CDR3 length equals 16 residues. With 6 bases clipped from V and 1 base from J, the junction kept 7 bases outside the gene matches. The sample taken for sequencing was blood. This receptor was obtained from a woman aged 40-49 years in good health. The chain uses TRBV27 and TRBJ2-3; 10 bases are shared with TRBD2. The CDR3 region is CASSPLGTSGTDTQYF. In nucleotides, the CDR3 is TGTGCCAGCAGCCCACTCGGGACTAGCGGCACAGATACGCAGTATTTT.